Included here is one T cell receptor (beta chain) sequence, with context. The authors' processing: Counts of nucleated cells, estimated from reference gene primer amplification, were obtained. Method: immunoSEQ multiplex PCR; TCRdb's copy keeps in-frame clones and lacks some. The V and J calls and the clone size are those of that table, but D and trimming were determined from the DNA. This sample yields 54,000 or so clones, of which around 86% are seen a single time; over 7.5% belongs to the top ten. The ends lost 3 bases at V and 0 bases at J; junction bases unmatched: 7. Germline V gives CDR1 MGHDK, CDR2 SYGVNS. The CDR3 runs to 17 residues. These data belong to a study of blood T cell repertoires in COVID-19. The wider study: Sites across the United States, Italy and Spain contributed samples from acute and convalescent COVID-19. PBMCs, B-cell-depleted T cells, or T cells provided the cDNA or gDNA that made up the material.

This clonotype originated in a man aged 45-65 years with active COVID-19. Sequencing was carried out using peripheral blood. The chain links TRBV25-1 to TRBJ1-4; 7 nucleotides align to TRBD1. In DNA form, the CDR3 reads TGTGCCAGCAGTGAGCTCAGGGGGGTCGCAACTAATGAAAAACTGTTTTTT. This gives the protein CASSELRGVATNEKLFF.